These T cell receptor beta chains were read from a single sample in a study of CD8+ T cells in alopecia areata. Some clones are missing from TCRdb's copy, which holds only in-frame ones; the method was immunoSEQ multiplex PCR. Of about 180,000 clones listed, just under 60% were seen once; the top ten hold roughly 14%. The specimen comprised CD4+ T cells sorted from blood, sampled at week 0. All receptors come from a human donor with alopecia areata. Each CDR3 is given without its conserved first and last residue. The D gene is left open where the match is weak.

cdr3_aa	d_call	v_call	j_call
ASRGSGNYGYT	-	TRBV6-5	TRBJ1-2
ASRGGPWETQY	TRBD2	TRBV6-5	TRBJ2-5
RAQGADTQY	TRBD1	TRBV20-1	TRBJ2-3
ASSPSGALWTEAF	-	TRBV6-5	TRBJ1-1
ASSLVRANYGYT	-	TRBV7-2	TRBJ1-2
ASSGLNEQF	-	TRBV2	TRBJ2-1
ASSSRQAEAF	-	TRBV7-8	TRBJ1-1
ASSDYPRNEQF	-	TRBV7-6	TRBJ2-1
SVVDPSYEQY	-	TRBV29-1	TRBJ2-7
ASGPLRSSYEQY	-	TRBV2	TRBJ2-7
AISELQGVYEQY	-	TRBV10-3	TRBJ2-7
SVNPQETQY	-	TRBV29-1	TRBJ2-5
ASSWNKDTEAF	-	TRBV10-2	TRBJ1-1
ASSRGTSYGYT	-	TRBV7-2	TRBJ1-2
ASSPNYDQETQY	-	TRBV18	TRBJ2-5
AISDVGSGTEAF	-	TRBV10-3	TRBJ1-1